The 30 T cell receptor beta chains below come from one sample, sequenced in a study of CD8+ T cells in alopecia areata. RNA extraction and reverse transcription yielded cDNA as sequencing template. Sequencing was performed with immunoSEQ multiplex PCR; in TCRdb, only in-frame clones are kept and a portion is missing. The sample has over 150,000 clones, less than 70% seen once. Treatment indicated: oral pan-JAK inhibitor, 5-10 mg twice daily. Sequenced material: CD4+ T cells sorted from blood, taken at week 24, from a patient treated with tofacitinib. These receptors originate from a human donor with alopecia areata.

V and J are TRBV30 and TRBJ1-1, with D unclear. Germline V gives CDR1 GTSNPN, CDR2 SVGIG (reference sequence). The CDR3 has 14 amino acids. V was pared by 1 base and J by 6 bases, with 15 bases between. The CDR3 sequence is CAWSAPSIDAEAFF. The CDR3 DNA is TGTGCCTGGAGTGCCCCCTCTATCGACGCTGAAGCTTTCTTT.

This rearrangement joins TRBV4-2 to TRBJ1-3; D uncertain. The germline V and J ends were trimmed by 0 bases and 2 bases, with 11 bases remaining between them. This CDR3 has 16 residues. Per germline, CDR1 LGHNA and CDR2 YNFKEQ. The CDR3 DNA reads as TGTGCCAGCAGCCAAGACGGTCTAAAACCTGGAAACACCATATATTTT. Protein sequence: CASSQDGLKPGNTIYF.

This clone was seen more than once but under ten times. This chain uses TRBV4-1 with TRBJ1-2; a weak D match, TRBD1 (5 bases). Germline CDR1 is MGHRA and CDR2 is YSYEKL. CDR3 length equals 15 residues. The V and J ends lost 0 bases and 4 bases respectively, with 12 bases between them. The CDR3: CASSQDPRGVYGYTF. In DNA form, the CDR3 reads TGCGCCAGCAGCCAAGATCCCCGGGGGGTCTATGGCTACACCTTC.

The V and J genes are TRBV15 and TRBJ2-1, with D possibly matching TRBD1 (5 bases). Looked up from germline, CDR1 is LNHNV and CDR2 is YYDKDF (reference sequence). The V end lost 2 bases, the J end lost 1 base, and 12 bases lay between the germline ends. The CDR3 loop spans 16 amino acids. Here the CDR3 reads CATSRPLGLSYNEQFF. In DNA form, the CDR3 reads TGTGCCACCAGCAGACCTTTGGGGCTTTCCTACAATGAGCAGTTCTTC.

The chain uses TRBV4-1 and TRBJ2-7; 7 nucleotides match TRBD1. The CDR3 has 16 amino acids. The ends lost 3 bases at V and 6 bases at J; junction bases unmatched: 14. In germline, CDR1 is MGHRA, CDR2 YSYEKL. CDR3 loop: CASSQLPRGRGFEQYF. The CDR3 region has the DNA TGCGCCAGCAGCCAGCTCCCCCGGGGCAGGGGGTTCGAGCAGTACTTC.

The V call is TRBV7-9, the J call TRBJ2-5; the match to TRBD1 covers 10 bases. Germline V CDR1 and CDR2: SEHNR, FQNEAQ (reference sequence). There are 15 residues in the CDR3. Trimming at V came to 5 bases and at J to 5 bases, leaving 8 bases not matched to a gene. The CDR3 nucleotides read TGTGCCAGCAGCCCCGGGACAGGGGAGTGGGAGACCCAGTACTTC. The encoded protein is CASSPGTGEWETQYF.

The J gene is TRBJ1-2, the V gene TRBV29-1; TRBD1 aligns across 7 bases. The CDR3 totals 14 residues. The J segment lost 8 bases and the V segment lost 4 bases, leaving 13 bases of the junction unmatched. Germline CDR1 and CDR2: SQVTM and ANQGSEA. The CDR3 nucleotides read TGCAGCGTTGCTCCGCTACAGGGGAGGGAGGGCTACACCTTC. Amino acids: CSVAPLQGREGYTF.

This clone was recorded only once. V gene TRBV6-5 combines with J gene TRBJ2-3, with TRBD1 identical over 7 bases. V lost 10 bases, J lost 7 bases, and 17 bases stayed unmatched. This CDR3 has 15 residues. The V gene's germline CDR1 is MNHEY and CDR2 SVGAGI. The CDR3 DNA is TGTGCCACAACTAGGGGGCCGGGGTCCGGACATACGCAGTATTTT. Its protein product is CATTRGPGSGHTQYF.

The rearrangement uses TRBV30 and TRBJ1-6; no reliable D call. The germline V gene encodes CDR1 GTSNPN and CDR2 SVGIG (reference sequence). Trimming cost V 1 base and J 10 bases, with 8 bases left between them. CDR3 length equals 12 residues. CDR3 nucleotides: TGTGCCTGGAGTGAGGGCGCCTCACCCCTCCACTTT. Protein: CAWSEGASPLHF.

This clone was observed a few times. The chain has TRBV6-5 and TRBJ1-5, with D possibly matching TRBD1 (5 bases). The V and J ends lost 4 bases and 0 bases respectively, with 7 bases between them. The CDR3 runs 14 residues. Looked up from germline, CDR1 is MNHEY and CDR2 is SVGAGI. In nucleotides, the CDR3 is TGTGCCAGCAGTTCTCAGGGTAGCAATCAGCCCCAGCATTTT. Its translation: CASSSQGSNQPQHF.

This chain joins TRBV29-1 and TRBJ1-1, with D perhaps matching TRBD1 (5 bases). This CDR3 is built from 14 residues. Germline V lookup: CDR1 SQVTM, CDR2 ANQGSEA. The ends were cut back, 4 bases at V and 11 bases at J, with 23 bases in the middle. As DNA, the CDR3 is TGCAGCGTTGCGGCTTTGGTGACAGAACGGCCTGCTTTCTTT. It translates to CSVAALVTERPAFF.

V usage is TRBV5-6 and J usage is TRBJ1-5; D is ambiguous. CDR1 and CDR2 (germline): SGHDT, YYEEEE. This CDR3 region has 15 residues. V lost 3 bases and J 3 bases, leaving 13 bases between the germline ends. The CDR3 nucleotides read TGTGCCAGCAGCTCCATTAGGCACTCCAATCAGCCCCAGCATTTT. Translated, it gives CASSSIRHSNQPQHF.

J is TRBJ2-5 and V is TRBV29-1, with 8 bases identical to TRBD2. J lost 3 bases, V lost 7 bases, and 7 bases had no gene match. The CDR3 totals 13 residues. Germline CDR1 and CDR2: SQVTM and ANQGSEA. DNA for the CDR3: TGCAGCGCCTACGGGGGGGCTAAAGAGACCCAGTACTTC. Translating gives CSAYGGAKETQYF.

This clone was found a few times. The rearrangement links TRBV7-8 to TRBJ2-5; 7 bases match TRBD2. The CDR3 runs 14 residues. The V segment lost 1 base and the J segment 4 bases; nucleotides outside the gene matches: 3. The V gene's germline CDR1 is SGHVS and CDR2 FQNEAQ. CDR3 residues: CASSLEPSGETQYF. CDR3 DNA: TGTGCCAGCAGCTTAGAACCTAGCGGAGAGACCCAGTACTTC. The variable domain in full, with the rest retrieved from reference TRBV7-8 and TRBJ2-5, is GAGVSQSPRYKVAKRGQDVALRCDPISGHVSLFWYQQALGQGPEFLTYFQNEAQLDKSGLPSDRFFAERPEGSVSTLKIQRTQQEDSAVYLCASSLEPSGETQYFGPGTRLLVL.

The CDR3 is CAWSAIRGVANTIYF. In nucleotides, the CDR3 is TGTGCCTGGAGCGCCATAAGGGGGGTGGCCAACACCATATATTTT. The rearrangement links TRBV30 to TRBJ1-3, with D possibly being TRBD1 (6 bases). Germline assignment: CDR1 GTSNPN and CDR2 SVGIG (reference sequence). V was cut by 3 bases and J by 7 bases, with 19 bases left in between. The CDR3 is made up of 15 amino acids. The entire variable domain, with the rest obtained from reference TRBV30 and TRBJ1-3, is as follows: SQTIHQWPATLVQPVGSPLSLECTVEGTSNPNLYWYRQAAGRGLQLLFYSVGIGQISSEVPQNLSASRPQDRQFILSSKKLLLSDSGFYLCAWSAIRGVANTIYFGEGSWLTVV.

The CDR3 nucleotides are TGTGCCAGCAGTATCCAACAGGGATTCGGGGAGCTGTTTTTT. Its protein is CASSIQQGFGELFF. V usage is TRBV27 and J usage is TRBJ2-2, with D maybe TRBD1 (6 bases). The CDR3 spans 14 residues. CDR1 MNHEY and CDR2 SMNVEV come from the germline V gene (reference sequence). With 5 bases removed from V and 7 bases from J, the gap between germline ends came to 14 bases.

The chain links TRBV29-1 to TRBJ2-4; perhaps D is TRBD1 or TRBD2 (5 bases each). Germline assignment: CDR1 SQVTM and CDR2 ANQGSEA. V was cut by 5 bases and J by 9 bases, with 20 bases left in between. The CDR3 contains 14 residues. CDR3 region: CSVSDGTAKVIQYF. The CDR3 coding sequence is TGCAGCGTTTCAGACGGGACGGCCAAGGTCATTCAGTACTTC.

This chain's CDR3 is CASSLDRAGGRFF. The DNA of the CDR3 is TGTGCCAGCAGCTTAGACAGAGCGGGGGGGCGATTCTTC. The gene calls are TRBV7-6 and TRBJ2-1, with TRBD2 identical over 10 bases. Germline loops: CDR1 SGHVS, CDR2 FNYEAQ. Germline trimming cut 1 base from V and 16 bases from J; bases unmatched to any gene: 7. The CDR3 sequence is 13 residues long. Variable domain in full (rest from reference TRBV7-6 and TRBJ2-1): GAGVSQSPRYKVTKRGQDVALRCDPISGHVSLYWYRQALGQGPEFLTYFNYEAQQDKSGLPNDRFSAERPEGSISTLTIQRTEQRDSAMYRCASSLDRAGGRFFGPGTRLTVL.

Concerning this clone itself: The same CDR3 arises from other DNA sequences in this sample as well. The rearrangement uses TRBV18 and TRBJ1-2; a possible D gene is TRBD1 (5 bases). The CDR3 covers 13 residues. Germline V lookup: CDR1 KGHSH, CDR2 LQKENI. The V gene lost 2 bases and the J gene lost 8 bases, with 12 bases spanning the gap. The chain's CDR3 is CASSPSDTRGYTF. Here the CDR3 DNA reads TGTGCCAGCTCACCATCGGACACAAGGGGCTACACCTTC.

This chain links TRBV30 with TRBJ2-2; the match to TRBD2 covers 7 bases. After removal of 5 bases from V and 5 bases from J, the junction contained 23 bases not matched to a gene. The CDR3 has 19 residues. Per germline, CDR1 GTSNPN and CDR2 SVGIG (reference sequence). The CDR3 spells CAWSSQGWGGSPGTGELFF. In DNA, the CDR3 is TGTGCCTGGTCCTCCCAAGGATGGGGAGGGAGCCCTGGAACCGGGGAGCTGTTTTTT.

This chain connects TRBV5-1 to TRBJ1-1, with D uncertain. In germline, CDR1 is SGHRS, CDR2 YFSETQ. This CDR3 has 14 amino acids. V was cut by 0 bases and J by 3 bases, with 9 bases left in between. In DNA, the CDR3 is TGCGCCAGCAGCTTGGAACCCCAGGACACTGAAGCTTTCTTT. This gives the protein CASSLEPQDTEAFF.

V is TRBV7-7 and J is TRBJ2-5, with D maybe TRBD2 (6 bases). This CDR3 has 15 amino acids. Trimming took off 0 bases at V and 5 bases at J, with 13 bases between the two ends. Germline values: CDR1 SSHAT, CDR2 FNYEAQ (reference sequence). Here the CDR3 DNA reads TGTGCCAGCAGCTTAGCCCAGGCGGGACCCGAGACCCAGTACTTC. Protein product: CASSLAQAGPETQYF.

The chain couples TRBV11-2 to TRBJ2-5; unclear D gene. CDR3 length: 14 amino acids. The ends were cut back, 0 bases at V and 4 bases at J, with 9 bases in the middle. CDR1 and CDR2 from the germline V gene are SGHAT and FQNNGV. CDR3 in amino acids: CASSLEADLETQYF. In nucleotides, the CDR3 is TGTGCCAGCAGCTTAGAGGCGGATCTAGAGACCCAGTACTTC.

The rearrangement joins TRBV7-2 to TRBJ2-4, with a tentative D call TRBD2 (7 bases). The CDR3 extends over 16 amino acids. V dropped 6 bases and J dropped 9 bases, with 24 bases sitting between them. Germline values: CDR1 SGHTA, CDR2 FQGNSA. The CDR3 nucleotides read TGTGCCAGCAGTTCTCCTGGGGGGGCCCTAAAGAGCATTCAGTACTTC. Translation: CASSSPGGALKSIQYF.

The chain employs TRBV29-1 and TRBJ1-6, with D unresolved. V dropped 4 bases and J dropped 0 bases, with 4 bases sitting between them. The CDR3 sequence is 13 residues long. The germline gives CDR1 SQVTM, CDR2 ANQGSEA. CDR3 amino acids: CSVASSYNSPLHF. DNA for the CDR3: TGCAGCGTTGCCAGCTCCTATAATTCACCCCTCCACTTT.

The J gene is TRBJ2-5, the V gene TRBV27; possibly TRBD1 for D (6 bases). Looked up from germline, CDR1 is MNHEY and CDR2 is SMNVEV (reference sequence). This CDR3 has 12 residues. Trimming took off 11 bases at V and 4 bases at J, with 14 bases between the two ends. CDR3 bases: TGTGCCTCCTCGTTCAGGGGAGAGACCCAGTACTTC. Protein: CASSFRGETQYF.

This rearrangement joins TRBV15 to TRBJ1-1, with D unresolved. The CDR3 loop spans 14 amino acids. Trimming cost V 3 bases and J 7 bases, with 15 bases left between them. Germline lookup yields CDR1 LNHNV and CDR2 YYDKDF (reference sequence). Here the CDR3 DNA reads TGTGCCACCAGCAGCCCCCTCAGAGGCGGTGAAGCTTTCTTT. As protein: CATSSPLRGGEAFF.

The J gene is TRBJ1-6, the V gene TRBV30; D remains unclear. CDR3 length equals 13 residues. Deletions cut 0 bases from V and 6 bases from J, with 6 bases between. Germline CDR1 is GTSNPN and CDR2 is SVGIG (reference sequence). The CDR3 DNA follows: TGTGCCTGGAGTGTAACGAGTAATTCACCCCTCCACTTT. It encodes CAWSVTSNSPLHF.

The rearrangement links TRBV2 to TRBJ1-1; D uncertain. The CDR3 is 15 residues long. Trimming took off 3 bases at V and 4 bases at J, with 15 bases between the two ends. CDR1 is SNHLY, CDR2 FYNNEI, per germline. Written as DNA, the CDR3 is TGTGCCAGCAGTGATCTTGGACGCACCCTCACTGAAGCTTTCTTT. This codes for CASSDLGRTLTEAFF.

J is TRBJ2-7 and V is TRBV12-5, with 7 bases lining up with TRBD1. The V gene's germline CDR1 is LGHNT and CDR2 FRNRAP. CDR3 length: 14 residues. Trimming cost V 7 bases and J 0 bases; bases outside gene matches: 6. In nucleotides, the CDR3 is TGTGCTAGTGTCGGACAGGCTTCCTCCTACGAGCAGTACTTC. This sequence encodes CASVGQASSYEQYF.